This T cell receptor beta chain was identified in a study of blood T cell repertoires in COVID-19. Sequencing was performed with immunoSEQ multiplex PCR; in TCRdb, only in-frame clones are kept and a portion is missing. The sample lists fewer than 110,000 clones, roughly 80% occurring once. J gave up 5 bases and V 11 bases, and 6 bases lay outside the gene matches. The CDR3 spans 13 residues. Germline lookup yields CDR1 MNHEY and CDR2 SVGAGI. This chain joins TRBV6-5 and TRBJ2-3, with 11 bases aligning to TRBD2. The material sequenced was peripheral blood. The receptor was isolated from a human donor in a cohort sampled during active COVID-19. In DNA, the CDR3 is TGTGCCTATAGCGGGAGGGCCAAAGATACGCAGTATTTT. Amino acids: CAYSGRAKDTQYF.